The 16 T cell receptor beta chains given below trace back to one sample, sequenced in a study of T-cell memory formation after mild COVID-19 (dated by TCRdb to the early 2020s). Libraries came from 5' RACE. The sequencing machine was an Illumina NovaSeq 6000. Using fastp at Q25 and MiXCR, TCRdb reprocessed the public reads and kept productive beta chains. Rows are combined by CDR3 protein, so each entry shows the most common genes and DNA. The sample table records 470,000 or so distinct CDR3 sequences; 15% to 20% of these occur just once. The top ten clones comprise roughly an eighth of the sample. Sequencing input: PBMCs or a T cell subset sorted from them (not recorded which). These receptors were taken from an adult woman who had mild COVID-19 (a few samples of this study predate the infection). The sample titles of this study are shuffled in the database, so cell type and time point are left out; the donor was told from shared clones.

This clonotype has just a few counts. The chain links TRBV25-1 to TRBJ2-3; the match to TRBD1 covers 7 bases. With V trimmed by 8 bases and J by 13 bases, 6 bases remained unmatched. CDR3 length: 10 amino acids. The germline V gene has CDR1 MGHDK and CDR2 SYGVNS. The CDR3 here is CASGQDVEYF. DNA of the CDR3: TGTGCCAGCGGACAGGACGTGGAGTATTTT.

This clonotype has just a few counts. The chain is built from TRBV5-1 and TRBJ2-2; D is unclear. The V end was cut by 1 base, the J end by 1 base, with 8 bases between. From germline, CDR1 is SGHRS and CDR2 YFSETQ. This CDR3 region has 15 residues. CDR3 nucleotides: TGCGCCAGCAGCTTGTCTGAGTTGAACACCGGGGAGCTGTTTTTT. Translated: CASSLSELNTGELFF.

This clonotype has more than one count but fewer than ten. V and J are TRBV4-1 and TRBJ1-2, with 8 bases identical to TRBD1. The CDR3 is made up of 18 amino acids. CDR1 is MGHRA, CDR2 YSYEKL, per germline. Germline trimming cut 4 bases from V and 5 bases from J; bases unmatched to any gene: 18. The CDR3 spells CASSLRGSGGHEGYGYTF. The CDR3 bases are TGCGCCAGCAGCCTAAGGGGTTCAGGGGGCCACGAGGGATATGGCTACACCTTC.

The rearrangement links TRBV3-1 to TRBJ2-1; TRBD2 might be the D (6 bases). This CDR3 region has 17 residues. The germline CDR1 and CDR2 sequences are LGHDT and YNNKEL (reference sequence). Trimming took off 0 bases at V and 2 bases at J, with 14 bases between the two ends. The CDR3 nucleotides read TGTGCCAGCAGCCAAGATTCGGGCGGGGACGCCTACAATGAGCAGTTCTTC. Amino acid sequence: CASSQDSGGDAYNEQFF.

The chain is built from TRBV24-1 and TRBJ1-5, with D hard to call. CDR1 and CDR2 from the germline V gene are KGHDR and SFDVKD. V lost 5 bases and J 2 bases, leaving 9 bases between the germline ends. The CDR3 is made up of 14 amino acids. CDR3 in amino acids: CATSGLEGNQPQHF. In DNA, the CDR3 is TGTGCCACCAGTGGACTAGAGGGCAATCAGCCCCAGCATTTT.

This clonotype has only a few counts. The genes are TRBV5-1 and TRBJ2-3, with D unclear. The germline V gene encodes CDR1 SGHRS and CDR2 YFSETQ. Trimming took 0 bases from V and 6 from J, leaving 14 bases between them. The CDR3 runs 15 residues. The CDR3 is CASSLGATAQDTQYF. DNA of the CDR3: TGCGCCAGCAGCTTGGGGGCGACCGCACAGGATACGCAGTATTTT.

The CDR3 bases are TGTGCCACCAGTGACCCCGGCAGCACAGATACGCAGTATTTT. It yields the protein CATSDPGSTDTQYF. The rearrangement links TRBV24-1 to TRBJ2-3, with D hard to call. V shed 4 bases and J shed 0 bases, with 7 bases lying between them. Germline CDR1 KGHDR, CDR2 SFDVKD. CDR3 size: 14 residues.

The genes are TRBV13 and TRBJ2-1, with D perhaps assigned TRBD1 or TRBD2 (5 bases each). Trimming removed 3 bases at V and 0 bases at J, with 15 bases between. The CDR3 runs 17 residues. Per the germline V gene, CDR1 is PRHDT and CDR2 is FYEKMQ (reference sequence). The CDR3 reads CASSLRGGTHSYNEQFF. DNA for the CDR3: TGTGCCAGCAGCTTGAGGGGCGGAACACACTCCTACAATGAGCAGTTCTTC. Filled out from reference TRBV13 and TRBJ2-1, the complete variable domain reads AAGVIQSPRHLIKEKRETATLKCYPIPRHDTVYWYQQGPGQDPQFLISFYEKMQSDKGSIPDRFSAQQFSDYHSELNMSSLELGDSALYFCASSLRGGTHSYNEQFFGPGTRLTVL.

CDR3 sequence reads: CASSSPTGIRNTIYF. CDR3 sequence (DNA): TGTGCCAGCAGCTCCCCCACAGGGATACGGAACACCATATATTTT. This chain uses TRBV7-9 with TRBJ1-3; TRBD1 is a possible D gene (6 bases). Germline V CDR1 and CDR2: SEHNR, FQNEAQ (reference sequence). V gave up 4 bases and J gave up 7 bases, with 17 bases separating them. This CDR3 comprises 15 residues.

There are a few counts of this clonotype. The chain couples TRBV6-2 or TRBV6-3 to TRBJ2-7; no clear D gene. Germline-derived CDR1 and CDR2 are MNHEY and SVGEGT. CDR3 length: 14 residues. Between the trimmed V and J ends, which lost 6 bases and 3 bases, there was a span of 15 bases. CDR3 in amino acids: CASSRPNRNYEQYF. In nucleotides, the CDR3 is TGTGCCAGCAGCCGCCCGAACCGTAACTACGAGCAGTACTTC.

In this sample, this clonotype turned up a few times. The CDR3 nucleotides are TGCAGCGTCGGAAACTTAGCGGGAGGCCACAATGAGCAGTTCTTC. It is translated as CSVGNLAGGHNEQFF. J is TRBJ2-1 and V is TRBV29-1; 10 positions agree with TRBD2. Germline V gives CDR1 SQVTM, CDR2 ANQGSEA. Trimming took 6 bases from V and 5 from J; bases not matched to a gene: 10. This CDR3 is 15 amino acids long.

This clonotype was found a few times. The chain links TRBV6-5 to TRBJ2-7; 7 bases fit TRBD1. This CDR3 has 15 residues. The trim removed 0 bases at V and 4 bases at J, leaving 6 bases unmatched. The germline V gene has CDR1 MNHEY and CDR2 SVGAGI. The CDR3 DNA sequence: TGTGCCAGCAGTTACTCCCCAGGGGGAACTTACGAGCAGTACTTC. Translated: CASSYSPGGTYEQYF.

This clonotype showed up just a few times. V usage is TRBV7-2 and J usage is TRBJ1-2; TRBD1 matches at 8 bases. Germline CDR1 and CDR2: SGHTA and FQGNSA. The CDR3 runs to 14 residues. With V trimmed by 3 bases and J by 4 bases, 4 bases remained unmatched. The CDR3 DNA reads as TGTGCCAGCAGCTTGAACAGGGGGGGCTATGGCTACACCTTC. The encoded protein is CASSLNRGGYGYTF.

Only a few counts were recorded for this clonotype. The rearrangement joins TRBV24-1 to TRBJ1-2; the D is unclear. Trimming removed 2 bases from V and 0 bases from J, with 6 bases in between. This CDR3 region has 14 residues. Germline-derived CDR1 and CDR2 are KGHDR and SFDVKD. The CDR3 DNA is TGTGCCACCAGTGATTGGACGGCTAACTATGGCTACACCTTC. Protein: CATSDWTANYGYTF.

This chain links TRBV5-1 with TRBJ2-1, with D tentatively TRBD2 (6 bases). This CDR3 is 14 amino acids long. Trimming pared 6 bases from V and 5 bases from J, leaving 15 bases between. Germline loops: CDR1 SGHRS, CDR2 YFSETQ. Written as DNA, the CDR3 is TGCGCCAGCATAGGAGGGAGTCTAAACAATGAGCAGTTCTTC. Amino acids: CASIGGSLNNEQFF.

This clonotype has only a few counts. The germline gene is not matched at one end of the junction; a read error may be the cause. The chain combines TRBV7-7 with TRBJ2-1; D gene uncertain. From germline, CDR1 is SSHAT and CDR2 FNYEAQ (reference sequence). This CDR3 has 13 residues. CDR3 in DNA: TGTGCTAGCAGCTTAGGCACGACTGATGAGCAGTTCTTC. Translating gives CASSLGTTDEQFF. The whole variable domain, filled in from reference TRBV7-7 and TRBJ2-1, reads GAGVSQSPRYKVTKRGQDVTLRCDPISSHATLYWYQQALGQGPEFLTYFNYEAQPDKSGLPSDRFSAERPEGSISTLTIQRTEQRDSAMYRCASSLGTTDEQFFGPGTRLTVL.